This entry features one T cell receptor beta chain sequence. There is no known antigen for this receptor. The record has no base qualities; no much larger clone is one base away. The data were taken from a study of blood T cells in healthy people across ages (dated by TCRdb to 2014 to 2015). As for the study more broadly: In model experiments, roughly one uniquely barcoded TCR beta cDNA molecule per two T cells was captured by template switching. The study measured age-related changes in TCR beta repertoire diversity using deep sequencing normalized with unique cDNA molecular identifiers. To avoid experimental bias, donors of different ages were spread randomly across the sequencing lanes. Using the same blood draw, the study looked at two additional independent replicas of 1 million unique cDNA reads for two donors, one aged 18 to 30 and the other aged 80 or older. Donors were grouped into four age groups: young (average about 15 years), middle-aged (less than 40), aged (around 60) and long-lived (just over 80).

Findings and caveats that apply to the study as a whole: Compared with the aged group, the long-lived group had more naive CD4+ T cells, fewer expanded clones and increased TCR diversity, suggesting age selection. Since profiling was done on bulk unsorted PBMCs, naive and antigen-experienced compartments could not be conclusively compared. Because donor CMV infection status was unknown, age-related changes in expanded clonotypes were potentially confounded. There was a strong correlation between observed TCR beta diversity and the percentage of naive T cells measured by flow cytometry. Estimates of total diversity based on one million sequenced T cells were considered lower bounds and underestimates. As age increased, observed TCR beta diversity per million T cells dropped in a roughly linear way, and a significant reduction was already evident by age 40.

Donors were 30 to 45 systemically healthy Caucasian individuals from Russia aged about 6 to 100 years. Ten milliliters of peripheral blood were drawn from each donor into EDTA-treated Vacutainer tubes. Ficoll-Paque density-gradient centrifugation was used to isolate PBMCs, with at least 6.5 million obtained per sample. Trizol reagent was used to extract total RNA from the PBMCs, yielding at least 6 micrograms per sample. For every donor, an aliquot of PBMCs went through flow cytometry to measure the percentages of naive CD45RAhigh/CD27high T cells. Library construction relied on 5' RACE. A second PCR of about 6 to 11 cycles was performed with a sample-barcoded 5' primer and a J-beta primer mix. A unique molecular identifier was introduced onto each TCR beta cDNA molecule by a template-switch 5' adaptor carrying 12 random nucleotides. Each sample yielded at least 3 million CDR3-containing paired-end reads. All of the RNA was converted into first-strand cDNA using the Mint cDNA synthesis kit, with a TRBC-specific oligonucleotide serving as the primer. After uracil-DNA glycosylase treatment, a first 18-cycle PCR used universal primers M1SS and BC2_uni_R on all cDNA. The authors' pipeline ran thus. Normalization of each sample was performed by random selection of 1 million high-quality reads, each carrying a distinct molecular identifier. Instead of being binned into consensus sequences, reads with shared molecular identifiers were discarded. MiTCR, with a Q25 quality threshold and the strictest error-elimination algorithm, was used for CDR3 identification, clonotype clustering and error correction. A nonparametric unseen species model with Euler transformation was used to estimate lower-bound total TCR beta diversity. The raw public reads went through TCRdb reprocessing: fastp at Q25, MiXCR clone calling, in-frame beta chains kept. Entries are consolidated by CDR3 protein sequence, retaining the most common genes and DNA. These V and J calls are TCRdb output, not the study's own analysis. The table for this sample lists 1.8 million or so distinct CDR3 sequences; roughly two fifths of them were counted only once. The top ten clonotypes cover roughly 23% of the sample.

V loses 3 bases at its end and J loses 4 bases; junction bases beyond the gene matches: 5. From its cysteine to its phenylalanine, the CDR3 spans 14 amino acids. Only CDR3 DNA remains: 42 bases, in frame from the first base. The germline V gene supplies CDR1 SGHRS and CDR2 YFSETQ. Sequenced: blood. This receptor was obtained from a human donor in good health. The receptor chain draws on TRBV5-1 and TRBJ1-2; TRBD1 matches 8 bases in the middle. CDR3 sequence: CASSSDRDVYGYTF. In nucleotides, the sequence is TGCGCCAGCAGCTCGGACAGGGATGTCTATGGCTACACCTTC.